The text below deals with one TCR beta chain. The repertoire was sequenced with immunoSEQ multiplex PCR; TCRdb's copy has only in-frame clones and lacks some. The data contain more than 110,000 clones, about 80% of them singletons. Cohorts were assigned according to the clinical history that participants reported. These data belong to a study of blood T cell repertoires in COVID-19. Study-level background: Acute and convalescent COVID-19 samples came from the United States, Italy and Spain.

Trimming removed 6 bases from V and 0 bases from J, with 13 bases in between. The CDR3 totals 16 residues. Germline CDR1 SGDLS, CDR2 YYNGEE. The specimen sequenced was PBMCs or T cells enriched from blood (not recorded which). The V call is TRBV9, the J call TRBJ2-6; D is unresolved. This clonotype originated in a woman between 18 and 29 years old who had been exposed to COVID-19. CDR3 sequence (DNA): TGTGCCAGCACTAATAACGTCATCTCTGGGGCCAACGTCCTGACTTTC. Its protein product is CASTNNVISGANVLTF.